The 11 T cell receptor beta chains presented below share a single source sample, sequenced in a study of T cells in Graves' hyperthyroidism and ophthalmopathy. RNA transcripts gave rise to amplified TCR beta CDR3 regions. The HTBI set primed first-round TCR CDR3 RT-PCR. Using its own MiXCR run on the multiplex PCR reads, TCRdb lists one record per CDR3 protein. The sample yields about 400,000 distinct CDR3 sequences, around 16% seen once. The specimen was blood. These receptor sequences come from a woman between 18 and 29 years old with Graves' hyperthyroidism.

This clonotype has ten or more counts. The chain carries TRBV28 and TRBJ2-7; 9 bases agree with TRBD1. The ends lost 5 bases at V and 0 bases at J; junction bases unmatched: 11. The CDR3 runs to 17 residues. Germline V lookup: CDR1 MDHEN, CDR2 SYDVKM. The CDR3 spells CASSPSLGQGSSYEQYF. DNA of the CDR3: TGTGCCAGCAGTCCCTCATTGGGACAGGGAAGCTCCTACGAGCAGTACTTC.

The chain links TRBV12-3 or TRBV12-4 to TRBJ1-6, with D unresolved. The CDR3 length is 14 residues. The V gene lost 2 bases and the J gene lost 8 bases, with 10 bases spanning the gap. Here the CDR3 reads CASSLKVGDSPLHF. CDR3 DNA: TGTGCCAGCAGTTTAAAGGTTGGGGATTCACCCCTCCACTTT.

This clonotype was detected many times. The V and J genes are TRBV3-1 and TRBJ2-7; either TRBD1 or TRBD2 may supply D (5 bases each). Trimming pared 1 base from V and 7 bases from J, leaving 11 bases between. Germline V gene data show CDR1 as LGHDT and CDR2 as YNNKEL (reference sequence). The CDR3 contains 13 residues. The CDR3 sequence: CASSQVGEREQYF. CDR3 coding DNA: TGTGCCAGCAGCCAAGTGGGGGAGAGAGAGCAGTACTTC.

This clonotype was detected a few times. The chain uses TRBV2 and TRBJ1-4, with D hard to call. Trimming removed 3 bases at V and 9 bases at J, with 14 bases between. Germline CDR1 SNHLY, CDR2 FYNNEI. CDR3 length: 14 residues. The CDR3 reads CASSDTGVRKKLFF. CDR3 nucleotide sequence: TGTGCCAGCAGTGACACCGGGGTGCGTAAAAAACTGTTTTTT.

V gene TRBV27 combines with J gene TRBJ2-2; D remains ambiguous. The germline V gene has CDR1 MNHEY and CDR2 SMNVEV (reference sequence). V lost 5 bases, J lost 4 bases, and 11 bases lay in between. The length of the CDR3 is 14 residues. The CDR3: CASSLFKGTGELFF. Here the CDR3 DNA reads TGTGCCAGCAGTCTTTTTAAGGGCACCGGGGAGCTGTTTTTT.

The rearrangement uses TRBV7-2 and TRBJ2-7, with 10 nucleotides matching TRBD1. V lost 5 bases to trimming and J lost 2 bases; unmatched junction nucleotides: 6. This CDR3 comprises 15 residues. Per germline, CDR1 SGHTA and CDR2 FQGNSA. In nucleotides, the CDR3 is TGTGCCAGCAGCCCGTCCGGGACAGGGGCCTACGAGCAGTACTTC. As protein: CASSPSGTGAYEQYF.

This clonotype was picked up a small number of times. The chain combines TRBV19 with TRBJ1-4; weak D call: TRBD1 (6 bases). The CDR3 sequence is 15 residues long. Germline assignment: CDR1 LNHDA and CDR2 SQIVND (reference sequence). V was shortened by 5 bases and J by 8 bases, with 18 bases between the two germline ends. The CDR3 reads CASSQGTTVREKLFF. In nucleotides, the CDR3 is TGTGCCAGTAGTCAAGGGACAACGGTTAGAGAAAAACTGTTTTTT.

This clonotype was counted at least ten times. The rearrangement links TRBV6-1 to TRBJ1-1; no clear D gene. V dropped 6 bases and J dropped 0 bases, with 8 bases sitting between them. The germline V gene encodes CDR1 MNHNS and CDR2 SASEGT. CDR3 length: 13 residues. Written as DNA, the CDR3 is TGTGCCAGCAGGAGTAAGGTGAACACTGAAGCTTTCTTT. It encodes CASRSKVNTEAFF.

The sample holds a few counts of this clonotype. The V and J genes are TRBV11-2 and TRBJ2-2; TRBD1 agrees at 8 bases. This CDR3 comprises 12 residues. Germline values: CDR1 SGHAT, CDR2 FQNNGV. V lost 0 bases, J lost 13 bases, and 1 base stayed unmatched. The CDR3 loop reads CASSLDGTGLFF. In DNA, the CDR3 is TGTGCCAGCAGCTTAGACGGGACAGGGCTGTTTTTT.

This clonotype was counted at least ten times. The rearrangement joins TRBV12-3 or TRBV12-4 to TRBJ2-1; 8 bases are shared with TRBD2. CDR3 size: 18 residues. V shed 2 bases and J 9 bases; nucleotides not matched to a gene: 18. DNA for the CDR3: TGTGCCAGCAGTTTACAGGTGTCTCGGCGGGGGGCTTCGAGTGAGCAGTTCTTC. Its translation: CASSLQVSRRGASSEQFF.

This clonotype came up a few times. V and J are TRBV28 and TRBJ1-2; no firm D call. The CDR3 spans 15 residues. Germline CDR1 and CDR2: MDHEN and SYDVKM. The chain's CDR3 is CTLRSPQRANYGYTF. Here the CDR3 DNA reads TGTACCCTTCGTTCCCCACAGAGAGCTAACTATGGCTACACCTTC.